This T cell receptor (beta chain) was sequenced during a study of T cell responses to AZD1222 COVID-19 vaccine (dated by TCRdb to the early 2020s). Turning to the overall study: AZD1222 recipients with second doses at about 4 weeks or about 12 weeks were pooled, because spike-specific TCR depth and breadth did not differ between schedules. TCR sequencing was performed for 230 to 250 trial participants, of whom roughly 200 were given two doses of AZD1222 and approximately 26 were given two doses of MenACWY control vaccine. Enrollment into the trials was organized by age into subgroups of 18-55, 56-69 and 70-plus years, and those subgroups contained approximately 150, 30 and 60 TCR-sequenced participants, respectively. What the work shows at the level of the full study, not this receptor alone: After two AZD1222 doses, both the breadth and the depth of spike-specific TCRs were significantly higher than at day 0 and than in MenACWY recipients. Reportedly, almost half of the unique spike-specific TCRs recognized epitopes lying outside the regions that are mutated in the B.1.351 and B.1.1.7 variants. Because no samples from the day 14 peak response were available, repertoires could be characterized only after the peak T cell response. The 56-69-year group was small, and its depth increase did not reach significance, likely because of low power. Conclusions about previously exposed vaccinees are limited because only six or seven AZD1222 recipients were SARS-CoV-2 seropositive at baseline. Vaccine-associated CD4 TCRs spanned the whole spike protein, with dominant responses in regions 160-218 and 743-854. Participants were mostly white British, with more females than males. The authors suggested clonal diversity may have been underestimated.

Regarding this clone: This clone's antigen is unknown. No much larger clone is present one base from it, and per-base qualities are unavailable.

The CDR3, cysteine through phenylalanine, is 18 amino acids long. The only DNA kept is the CDR3, 54 bases in frame from the first base. Relative to germline, V is missing 4 bases and J is missing 0 bases, with 13 bases of the junction outside any gene match. CDR1 is given as SGHTS and CDR2 as YDEGEE, both from the germline V gene. The CDR3 regions of human TCRbeta chains were subjected to immunosequencing. Processing in the source paper ran as follows. TCRs in the repertoires were matched against a reference library of SARS-CoV-2-specific TCRs that had been generated with the MIRA antigen-specificity platform. Breadth was defined as the fraction of unique TCRs that were SARS-CoV-2-associated. Depth was defined as the fraction of total T cells that were SARS-CoV-2-associated. Each spike-specific TCR was assigned to its reactive spike region and to a CD4 or CD8 class using the MIRA data. Log10-transformed breadth and depth values were compared by one-way ANOVA with Sidak's multiple comparisons tests. The immuneACCESS repertoire file appears here via TCRdb, limited to in-frame rearrangements. These files lack a portion of the clones; in checked studies, under half of the deficit traces to unresolved V genes, and the cause of the others is not known. The V and J calls and clone size were taken over from that table, and D and trimming were inferred from the DNA. This sample gives around 110,000 clones in total; about 91% of them show up just once. Around 9.6% of the sample is taken by the ten largest.

This specimen's time point label, interpreted: baseline before first vaccination. Vaccinee samples were obtained from the UK trials COV001 and COV002, which included a single-blind randomized controlled phase 2/3 trial of AZD1222 (ChAdOx1 nCoV-19) in healthy adults. For TCRbeta chain sequencing, PBMC samples were collected from trial participants at day 0 and at day 28 after the second dose. The chain employs TRBV5-8 and TRBJ1-2; 9 bases in the middle match TRBD1. This specimen was peripheral blood, taken on day 0 of AZD1222 vaccination. This receptor was identified in an adult in good health. CDR3 sequence: CASSHLDRGVTSNYGYTF. In nucleotides, the sequence is TGTGCCAGCAGCCATTTAGACAGGGGGGTCACATCTAACTATGGCTACACCTTC.